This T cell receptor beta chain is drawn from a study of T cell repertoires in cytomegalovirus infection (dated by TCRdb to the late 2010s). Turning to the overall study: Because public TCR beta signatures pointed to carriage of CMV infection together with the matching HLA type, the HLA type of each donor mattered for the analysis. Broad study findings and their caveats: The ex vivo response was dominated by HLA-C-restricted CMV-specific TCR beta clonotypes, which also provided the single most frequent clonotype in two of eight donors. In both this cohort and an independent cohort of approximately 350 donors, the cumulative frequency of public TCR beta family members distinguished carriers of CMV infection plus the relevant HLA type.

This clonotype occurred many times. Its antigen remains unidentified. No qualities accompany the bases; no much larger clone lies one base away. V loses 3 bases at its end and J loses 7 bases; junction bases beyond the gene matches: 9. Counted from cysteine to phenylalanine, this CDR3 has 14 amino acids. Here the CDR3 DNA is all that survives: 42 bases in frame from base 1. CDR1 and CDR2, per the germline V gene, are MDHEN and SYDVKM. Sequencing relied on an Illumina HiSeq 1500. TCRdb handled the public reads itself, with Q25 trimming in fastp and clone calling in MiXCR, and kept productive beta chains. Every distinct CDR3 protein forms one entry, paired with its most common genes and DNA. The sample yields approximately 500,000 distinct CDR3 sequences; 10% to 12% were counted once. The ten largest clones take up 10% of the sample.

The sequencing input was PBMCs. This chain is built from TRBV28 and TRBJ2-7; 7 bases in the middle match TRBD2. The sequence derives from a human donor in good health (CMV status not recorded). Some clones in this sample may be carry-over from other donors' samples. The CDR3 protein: CASSFGGNRGEQYF. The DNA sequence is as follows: TGTGCCAGCAGTTTCGGGGGGAACCGAGGGGAGCAGTACTTC.